The clone carrying this T cell receptor (beta chain) has only a few counts. Its antigen is unknown. The sample is drawn from a study of cytomegalovirus exposure and HLA in healthy donors. Broader study findings: Some segments of the V type, notably TRBV6-2 and TRBV6-3, were excluded as indistinguishable.

Every donor was a healthy person donating bone marrow. With 1 base removed from V and 4 bases from J, the gap between germline ends came to 10 bases. The CDR3 spans 14 residues. Germline V gives CDR1 MGHDK, CDR2 SYGVNS. The PCR contained 60 Vbeta and 13 Jbeta primers. This table comes from immunoSEQ multiplex PCR, and its TCRdb copy is limited to in-frame clones, with some not included. The data show about 140,000 clones, roughly 66% seen once. The TCR comes from a woman aged 55-70 years in good health and CMV-seronegative. The V call is TRBV25-1, the J call TRBJ2-5; D perhaps matches TRBD1 (6 bases). Sequencing input: PBMCs. The CDR3 DNA reads as TGTGCCAGCAGTGAATCGGTCAGGGGAGAGACCCAGTACTTC. Residues: CASSESVRGETQYF.